This TCR beta chain was obtained from a study of blood T cells in healthy people across ages. Study-level points and caveats: In long-lived donors, naive CD4+ cell counts and diversity exceeded those of aged donors.

For the second PCR, which ran for about 7 to 12 cycles, a sample-barcoded 5' primer and a J-beta primer mix were used. Each cDNA molecule was tagged by a template-switch adaptor that had 12 random nucleotides. TCRdb reprocessed the 5' RACE reads via MiXCR and lists one record per CDR3 protein. The sample records roughly 730,000 distinct CDR3 sequences, roughly three fifths being singletons. V was pared by 7 bases and J by 1 base, with 17 bases between. The CDR3 length is 15 residues. A remark on this clonotype: Its specificity is not known.

Each of the donors had 8 to 10 milliliters of peripheral blood drawn into EDTA-treated Vacutainer tubes. Researchers report isolating at least 6 million PBMCs per sample. This receptor was taken from a man in his forties in good health. The specimen was blood. The chain links TRBV12-3 or TRBV12-4 to TRBJ2-7, with a tentative D call TRBD2 (6 bases). The CDR3 DNA reads as TGTGCCAGCACTAAGGGGTTGGCGGGGTCCTACGAGCAGTACTTC. Translated, it gives CASTKGLAGSYEQYF.